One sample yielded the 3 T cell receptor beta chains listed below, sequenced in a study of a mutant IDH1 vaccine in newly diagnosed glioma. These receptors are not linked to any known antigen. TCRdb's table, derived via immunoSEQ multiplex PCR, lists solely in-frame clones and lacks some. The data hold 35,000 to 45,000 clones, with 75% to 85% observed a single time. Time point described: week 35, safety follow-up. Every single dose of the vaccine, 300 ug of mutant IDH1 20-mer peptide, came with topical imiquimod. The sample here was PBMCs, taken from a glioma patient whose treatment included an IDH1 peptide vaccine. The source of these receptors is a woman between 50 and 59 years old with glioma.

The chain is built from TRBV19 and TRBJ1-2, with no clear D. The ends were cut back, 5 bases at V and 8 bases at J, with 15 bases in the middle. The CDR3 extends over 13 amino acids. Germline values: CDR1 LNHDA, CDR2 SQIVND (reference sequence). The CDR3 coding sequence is TGTGCCAGTAGTCCCTCGTGGGCACGCGGCTACACCTTC. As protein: CASSPSWARGYTF.

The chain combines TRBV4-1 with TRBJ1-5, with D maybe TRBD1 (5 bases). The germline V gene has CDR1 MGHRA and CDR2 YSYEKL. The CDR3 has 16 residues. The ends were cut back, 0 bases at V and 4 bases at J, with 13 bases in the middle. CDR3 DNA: TGCGCCAGCAGCCAAGAGCCGGGACCGATTAATCAGCCCCAGCATTTT. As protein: CASSQEPGPINQPQHF.

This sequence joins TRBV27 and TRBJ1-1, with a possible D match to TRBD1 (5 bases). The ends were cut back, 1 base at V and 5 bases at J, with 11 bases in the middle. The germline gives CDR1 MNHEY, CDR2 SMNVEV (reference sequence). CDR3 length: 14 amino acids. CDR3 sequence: CASSLWGGWTEAFF. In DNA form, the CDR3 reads TGTGCCAGCAGTTTATGGGGGGGATGGACTGAAGCTTTCTTT.